The clone carrying this TCR beta chain was seen just once. Its antigen is undetermined. This specimen belongs to a study of T cell repertoires in cytomegalovirus infection. Study background: In the study, CMV epitopes included recently identified HLA-C-restricted and well-studied HLA-B-restricted ones. Public signatures in TCR beta pointed to CMV infection and matching HLA type.

After removal of 0 bases from V and 7 bases from J, the junction contained 1 base not matched to a gene. Germline V gene data show CDR1 as MNHEY and CDR2 as SVGAGI. The CDR3 contains 15 residues. TCRdb re-derived calls from the reads in MiXCR, one entry per CDR3 protein. The table records 450,000 to 550,000 distinct CDR3 sequences, under 45% of them present only once. Regarding the study as a whole: Clonotype analysis showed dominance of the ex vivo response by HLA-C-restricted CMV-specific TCR beta clonotypes. Cumulative public TCR beta family frequency identified CMV carriers with the relevant HLA.

The TCR comes from a human donor in good health (CMV status not recorded). Some clones in this sample may be carry-over from other donors' samples. The sequences come from cultured PBMCs, collected from culture after CMV antigen stimulation. The chain links TRBV6-5 to TRBJ1-6; 9 bases fit TRBD1. The CDR3, as DNA: TGTGCCAGCAGTTACTCCGGGACAGGGAATTCACCCCTCCACTTT. Protein product: CASSYSGTGNSPLHF.